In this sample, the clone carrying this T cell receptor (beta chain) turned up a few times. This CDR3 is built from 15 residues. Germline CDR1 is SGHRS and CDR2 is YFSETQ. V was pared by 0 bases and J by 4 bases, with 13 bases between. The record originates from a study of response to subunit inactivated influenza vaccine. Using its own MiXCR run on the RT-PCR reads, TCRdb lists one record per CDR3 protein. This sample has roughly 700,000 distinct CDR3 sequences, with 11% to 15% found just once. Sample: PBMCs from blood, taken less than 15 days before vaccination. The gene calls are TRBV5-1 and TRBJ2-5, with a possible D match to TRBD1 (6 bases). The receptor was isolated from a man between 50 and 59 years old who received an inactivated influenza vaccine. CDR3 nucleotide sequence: TGCGCCAGCAGCTTGGTTGCAGGGGTGAGAGAGACCCAGTACTTC. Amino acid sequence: CASSLVAGVRETQYF.